Included here is one T cell receptor (beta chain) sequence, with context. The V end lost 7 bases, the J end lost 2 bases, and 11 bases lay between the germline ends. CDR3 length: 14 residues. CDR1 and CDR2 from the germline V gene are MNHEY and SMNVEV (reference sequence). The data stem from a study of PD-L1 blockade in urothelial cancer. Synthetic analogs of TCR templates were spiked into every PCR. Produced via immunoSEQ multiplex PCR; TCRdb's table is partial and in-frame only. Of approximately 52,000 clones listed, roughly 85% are singletons. Indicated time point: pretreatment peripheral blood. The sample was PBMCs, taken around atezolizumab (anti-PD-L1) treatment. The clonotype comes from a man in his 70s with urothelial cancer. The chain has TRBV27 and TRBJ2-2; D call uncertain. For the CDR3, the DNA is TGTGCCAGCAAACGCCGGTCTAACACCGGGGAGCTGTTTTTT. Translated: CASKRRSNTGELFF.